The entry that follows covers one TCR beta chain sequence. It lacks a known antigen. Base-call qualities are not available, and no considerably larger clone is one nucleotide away. This entry comes from a study of cytomegalovirus exposure and HLA in healthy donors (dated by TCRdb to the late 2010s). For the study in its entirety: In an earlier analysis of some 610 of the donors, around 290 Gb of sequence data and some 100 million unique TCR beta sequences from about 179 million T cells were reported. An early release covering around 630 HLA-typed donors comprised about 310 gigabases of sequencing data and 85 million to 100 million unique TCR sequences. The genetic ancestry cluster associated with self-reported Caucasian donors included over 80% of the 398 genotyped donors. The study aimed to test whether cataloging public T cell receptors could reveal signatures of past pathogen exposure. The study profiled the T cell repertoires of about 720 subjects by immunosequencing and related them to cytomegalovirus serostatus. Besides the first cohort of approximately 670 subjects, a separate validation cohort made up of 120 different subjects was used. The study combined high-throughput TCR immunosequencing, statistical association of individual TCRs with disease status, and machine learning to predict cytomegalovirus infection status. A later analysis re-examined previously published TCR beta repertoires from over 500 donors and added high-resolution HLA genotyping to investigate patterns of TCR occurrence. Rather than using new phenotypic data, the later analysis identified candidate immune exposures from TCR beta sequences and from how often those sequences occurred across donors. To decide whether each TCR beta V gene segment behaved as functional or pseudogenic, an earlier analysis of some 600 of the donors relied on high-throughput TCR beta sequencing. Donor age, sex, ethnicity and CMV serostatus were compiled together with the repertoire data. A later genetic analysis took genome-wide SNP genotypes for about 60% of the roughly 670 donors and used that subset as a discovery cohort. Every discovery cohort repertoire had been produced on one sequencing platform. HLA typing covered class I and class II loci at four-digit resolution. Typing coverage differed by locus: A, B, C, DRB1 and DQB1 were typed in roughly 620-630 donors, DQA1 in 500 to 550, DPA1 in around 580, and DPB1 in approximately 450. Because of strong linkage in the cohort, four or five DR-DQ haplotypes were treated as single units for association and clustering. Among 300 to 450 genotyped donors of the cohort, an average of around 240,000 unique TCR beta nucleotide sequences were sequenced per donor, about a sixth of them non-productive.

The cohort comprised under 700 healthy bone marrow donors. Cohort members were all nominally healthy when sampled, although unrecorded immune exposures were likely present. The donor tested CMV seropositive, placing the donor among the 289 seropositive members of the cohort. Every donor gave a peripheral blood sample, and the peripheral blood mononuclear cells from that sample were used for TCR beta sequencing. Genomic DNA was extracted from the blood cell samples with the Qiagen DNeasy Blood Extraction Kit. From the germline V gene, CDR1 is SGHRS and CDR2 is YFSETQ. Measured from the cysteine to the phenylalanine, the CDR3 is 15 residues long. Of the read, only the CDR3 DNA is kept; its 45 bases are in frame from base 1. V is pared back by 0 bases and J by 3 bases, with 11 bases lying between the germline termini. The library was obtained by the immunoSEQ multiplex PCR assay. For the multiplex PCR, a mixture combining 60 forward primers for TCR Vbeta segments and 13 reverse primers for TCR Jbeta segments was used. A multiplex PCR assay on genomic DNA amplified the CDR3 region of rearranged TCR beta genes. The Illumina HiSeq System was used to sequence the amplified TCR beta libraries as 87-base-pair reads. The paper's processing steps were these. Across the 670 or so repertoires, a later analysis counted some 80 million unique TCR beta chains, roughly 11 million of which were shared by at least two donors. Raw reads were error-corrected and collapsed into unique sequences by a nearest-neighbor algorithm in which closely related sequences were merged to remove PCR and sequencing errors. Alignment of CDR3 sequences to IMGT reference sequences was used to assign V, D and J gene segments. For a sequence to be retained, at least a six-nucleotide match to both a V gene segment and a J gene segment was required. A rearrangement was called productive if the CDR3 had no stop codons and remained in frame with V and J, and every other rearrangement was called non-productive. Following IMGT convention, CDR3 was defined as the stretch from the second conserved V-encoded cysteine to the conserved J-encoded phenylalanine. The earlier analysis of 587 of the donors excluded sequences that lacked an unambiguous match to a single V gene segment. In an earlier analysis of some 590 of the donors, V segments were called functional above 56.7% productive rearrangements and were called segregating when the between-donor standard deviation exceeded 5%. To diagnose cytomegalovirus status from the catalog of TCR beta chain sequences, a statistical classification framework was built. In a later analysis, TCR nucleotide sequences were compared against IMGT/GENE-DB human TR gene sequences so that V and J genes could be assigned. In a later analysis, CDR3 sequences and most-parsimonious VDJ recombination scenarios were assigned using the TCRdist pipeline. A later analysis defined each TCR beta chain by its CDR3 amino acid sequence plus V-gene family, and excluded reads lacking a unique V-gene family. To address suspected cross-contamination and a sequencing artifact, a later analysis removed 592 highly shared, low-generation-probability nucleotide sequences. A later analysis calculated a clonal expansion index for each public chain from normalized within-repertoire ranks of inferred template counts. In a later analysis, generation probabilities were computed using a VDJ recombination model fitted to out-of-frame rearrangements, and the results were checked against IGoR. A later analysis scored TCR-TCR, TCR-HLA and TCR-CMV co-occurrence with hypergeometric tests, applying a repertoire-size bias correction to TCR pairs. In a later analysis, false discovery rates were estimated by permuting HLA or CMV assignments 20 times. In a later analysis, co-occurring TCRs were grouped using DBSCAN, with TCRdist sequence similarity added in when clustering inside HLA-allele-positive subsets. Repertoires with fewer than 30,000 or more than 120,000 public chains were left out of co-occurrence clustering, as were about 5 repertoires with anomalous nucleotide sharing. Here the immuneACCESS table is served through TCRdb, limited to in-frame sequences with V and J called. Missing clones are a known gap in these copies; in checked studies unresolved V genes cover under half, and the rest lacks a known reason. The V and J calls and clone size were taken over from that table, and D and trimming were inferred from the DNA. A total of around 160,000 clones appear in this sample, approximately 71% of them only once. Of the sample, roughly 8.2% is held by the ten largest clones.

The study at large found these results: The classifier was reported to diagnose cytomegalovirus status with high specificity and sensitivity in both the original cohort and the validation cohort. In a later analysis, HLA-associated TCR beta chains showed more clonal expansion and lower generation probabilities than non-associated chains that were equally common. In a later analysis, TCR association rates were found to vary across HLA loci, with the most associated TCRs seen for DRB1 alleles and the fewest for HLA-C alleles. In vitro tests confirmed that a few of the cytomegalovirus-associated TCR beta chains recognize cytomegalovirus antigens. Several of the top co-occurrence clusters appeared to be linked to parvovirus B19, influenza, CMV and Epstein-Barr virus, according to a later analysis. A later analysis found that most CMV-associated TCR beta chains appeared HLA-restricted, with HLA associations seemingly driven largely by CMV exposure. Across donors, most TCR sequences were observed very rarely, whereas some public TCRs were present in many individuals. Only TCR beta chains were sequenced in this cohort, and the absence of alpha or paired-chain data limited detectable features. A later analysis associated about 17,000 TCR beta sequences with specific HLA alleles at a false discovery rate of 0.05. In an earlier analysis of fewer than 700 of the donors, most TCR beta V segments appeared in productive rearrangements about 87% or about 30% of the time, broadly matching IMGT annotations. Linkage disequilibrium might explain the correlated functional status among segregating V segments, but an unknown experimental factor could not be excluded. The presence/absence analyses assumed that sequencing depth was roughly uniform across donors, and that assumption may not be true. An association between a missense DCLRE1C variant and V-gene and J-gene trimming of TCR beta chains was found in a later genetic analysis and replicated in an independent cohort. A further reported finding was that TCR beta sequences accurately predicted the HLA-A and HLA-B alleles for most subjects in the first cohort. A total of about 180 TCR beta chains were listed by the study as associated with cytomegalovirus. A cluster of highly shared sequence variants was judged likely to be a technical artifact of the sequencing pipeline. Because some donors lacked HLA typing at each locus, the association tests relied only on the typed subset. A later genetic analysis reported fewer N-insertions in productive TCRs among donors in an Asian-associated ancestry cluster than the approximately 670-donor mean. Because counts were too low, 15 to 20 rarely observed V segments, including chromosome 9 orphons, were left out of the earlier analysis of approximately 580 of the donors. Immune exposure information for the cohort was limited to CMV serostatus. According to the authors, the approach could potentially be generalized to other disease states and immunological phenotypes. When HLA alleles, especially DR and DQ, strongly co-occurred, TCR associations were difficult to assign to individual alleles. Some IMGT-functional V segments, including TRBV6-2 and TRBV6-3, could not be told apart with the 87-base-pair reads, so those segments were excluded.

The clonotype was recovered from a woman between 40 and 50 years old in good health and CMV-seropositive. The sequenced sample consisted of PBMCs. The chain is encoded by TRBV5-1 joined to TRBJ2-3; matching of 5 bases hints at TRBD1 as the D gene. The CDR3 amino acid sequence is: CASSLGRQGTDTQYF. The nucleotides are TGCGCCAGCAGCTTGGGCCGGCAGGGAACAGATACGCAGTATTTT.